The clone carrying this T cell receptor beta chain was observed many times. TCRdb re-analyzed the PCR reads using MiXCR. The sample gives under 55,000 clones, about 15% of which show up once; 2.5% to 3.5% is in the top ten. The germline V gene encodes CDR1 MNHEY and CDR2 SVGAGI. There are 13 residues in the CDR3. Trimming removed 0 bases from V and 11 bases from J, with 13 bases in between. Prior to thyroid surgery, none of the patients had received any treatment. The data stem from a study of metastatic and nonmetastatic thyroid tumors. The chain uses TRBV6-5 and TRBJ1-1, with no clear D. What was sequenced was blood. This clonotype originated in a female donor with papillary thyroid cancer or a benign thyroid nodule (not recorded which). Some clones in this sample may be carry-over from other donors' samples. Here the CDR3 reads CASSYSTAVHAFF. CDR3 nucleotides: TGTGCCAGCAGTTACTCTACGGCAGTCCATGCTTTCTTT.